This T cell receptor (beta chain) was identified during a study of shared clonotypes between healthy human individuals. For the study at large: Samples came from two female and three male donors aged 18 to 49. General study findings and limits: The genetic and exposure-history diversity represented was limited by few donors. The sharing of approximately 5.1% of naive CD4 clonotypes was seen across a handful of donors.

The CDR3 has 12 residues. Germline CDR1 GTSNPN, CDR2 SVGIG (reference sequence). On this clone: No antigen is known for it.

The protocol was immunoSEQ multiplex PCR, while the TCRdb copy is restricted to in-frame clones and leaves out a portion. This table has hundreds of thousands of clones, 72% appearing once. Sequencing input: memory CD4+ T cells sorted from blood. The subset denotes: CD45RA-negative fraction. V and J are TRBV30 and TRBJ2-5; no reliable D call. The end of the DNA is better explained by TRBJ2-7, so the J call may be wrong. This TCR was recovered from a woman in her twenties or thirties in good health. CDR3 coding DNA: TGTGCCTGGAGTGTATTGCGGATCGAGCAGTACTTC. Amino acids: CAWSVLRIEQYF.